The 7 T cell receptor beta chains below come from one sample, sequenced in a study of blood T cell repertoires in COVID-19. Here immunoSEQ multiplex PCR was the method, and the copy in TCRdb shows in-frame clones only, minus some. The sample includes 150,000 to 200,000 clones, about 88% of them seen just once. Sequencing was carried out using PBMCs or T cells enriched from blood (not recorded which). These receptors were obtained from a woman in her thirties or forties with acute COVID-19.

V is TRBV5-5 and J is TRBJ2-5, with 12 bases lining up with TRBD1. Trimming removed 3 bases from V and 4 bases from J; junction bases left unmatched: 10. Germline V lookup: CDR1 SGHKS, CDR2 YYEKEE (reference sequence). The CDR3 totals 17 residues. This CDR3 is CASSWEGGQGARETQYF. The CDR3 DNA follows: TGTGCCAGCAGCTGGGAGGGGGGACAGGGGGCGAGAGAGACCCAGTACTTC.

The chain couples TRBV6-2 or TRBV6-3 to TRBJ2-3; 10 nucleotides match TRBD2. In germline, CDR1 is MNHEY, CDR2 SVGEGT. V lost 4 bases to trimming and J lost 0 bases; unmatched junction nucleotides: 1. This CDR3 has 15 residues. The DNA of the CDR3 is TGTGCCAGCAGTTTGACTAGCGGGAGCACAGATACGCAGTATTTT. It specifies CASSLTSGSTDTQYF.

This clone appeared once. The chain uses TRBV7-9 and TRBJ1-2; 7 nucleotides match TRBD1. J lost 8 bases, V lost 2 bases, and 8 bases had no gene match. This CDR3 spans 14 amino acids. The germline V gene encodes CDR1 SEHNR and CDR2 FQNEAQ (reference sequence). CDR3 DNA sequence: TGTGCCAGCAGCTTATCCTGGTCAGGGGGAGGCTACACCTTC. It encodes CASSLSWSGGGYTF. Filled out from reference TRBV7-9 and TRBJ1-2, the complete variable domain reads DTGVSQNPRHKITKRGQNVTFRCDPISEHNRLYWYRQTLGQGPEFLTYFQNEAQLEKSRLLSDRFSAERPKGSFSTLEIQRTEQGDSAMYLCASSLSWSGGGYTFGSGTRLTVV.

Details on this clone: A single base separates this from a much larger clone, so it may be a read error. The chain employs TRBV2 and TRBJ2-3, with TRBD2 matching 7 bases. The germline V gene encodes CDR1 SNHLY and CDR2 FYNNEI. The CDR3 is 13 residues long. The J segment lost 2 bases and the V segment lost 7 bases, leaving 3 bases of the junction unmatched. Written as DNA, the CDR3 is TGTGCCAGCAAAGGGGACTACACAGATACGCAGTATTTT. This sequence encodes CASKGDYTDTQYF.

Regarding this clone: Other nucleotide sequences in the sample specify the same CDR3. J is TRBJ2-3 and V is TRBV9; possibly TRBD2 for D (6 bases). Germline V gene data show CDR1 as SGDLS and CDR2 as YYNGEE. The CDR3 is made up of 14 amino acids. With 4 bases removed from V and 3 bases from J, the gap between germline ends came to 12 bases. The CDR3: CASSPGLLTDTQYF. In nucleotides, the CDR3 is TGTGCCAGCAGCCCCGGACTACTAACAGATACGCAGTATTTT.

This chain links TRBV4-1 with TRBJ2-5; D not certain. Germline CDR1 reads MGHRA; CDR2 reads YSYEKL. CDR3 length: 13 residues. Trimming stripped 1 base from V and 8 bases from J, with 11 bases between. The chain's CDR3 is CASSQGLQTTQYF. Here the CDR3 DNA reads TGCGCCAGCAGCCAAGGGTTACAGACCACCCAGTACTTC.

V usage is TRBV6-6 and J usage is TRBJ1-1; D perhaps matches TRBD1 (6 bases). Germline lookup yields CDR1 MNHNY and CDR2 SVGAGI (reference sequence). With 6 bases removed from V and 3 bases from J, the gap between germline ends came to 14 bases. This CDR3 has 14 residues. CDR3 DNA: TGTGCCAGCAGGGGAACAGGGACCTACACTGAAGCTTTCTTT. Its protein product is CASRGTGTYTEAFF.